The 2 T cell receptor beta chains in this list originate from one sample, sequenced in a study of blood T cell repertoires in COVID-19. Some clones are missing from TCRdb's copy, which holds only in-frame ones; the method was immunoSEQ multiplex PCR. This sample yields some 120,000 clones, of which roughly 80% are seen a single time; over 2% belongs to the top ten. The sequenced sample consisted of peripheral blood. These receptor sequences come from a young man with acute or convalescent COVID-19.

The rearrangement uses TRBV11-3 and TRBJ2-1; TRBD2 matches at 7 bases. The V and J ends lost 5 bases and 6 bases, in that order; junction bases with no gene match: 4. Germline V gene data show CDR1 as SGHNT and CDR2 as YENEEA. This CDR3 is built from 13 residues. CDR3 nucleotide sequence: TGTGCCAGCAGCGGGAGGGCTGGCAATGAGCAGTTCTTC. Its translation: CASSGRAGNEQFF. Full variable domain (outside the CDR3, taken from reference TRBV11-3 and TRBJ2-1): EAGVVQSPRYKIIEKKQPVAFWCNPISGHNTLYWYLQNLGQGPELLIRYENEEAVDDSQLPKDRFSAERLKGVDSTLKIQPAELGDSAVYLCASSGRAGNEQFFGPGTRLTVL.

This clone has ten or more counts. The V gene is TRBV5-1, the J gene TRBJ2-1; 10 nucleotides align to TRBD2. The CDR3 has 19 amino acids. With V trimmed by 2 bases and J by 8 bases, 19 bases remained unmatched. Per the germline V gene, CDR1 is SGHRS and CDR2 is YFSETQ. CDR3 in amino acids: CASSFKFRIGLAGVDEQFF. The CDR3, as DNA: TGCGCCAGCAGCTTTAAATTCCGCATTGGGCTAGCGGGAGTGGATGAGCAGTTCTTC.